Listed here are 30 T cell receptor beta chains from one sample, sequenced in a study of somatic mutations in cytotoxic T cells in rheumatoid arthritis. The table came from immunoSEQ multiplex PCR; TCRdb's copy has only in-frame clones and leaves some out. The sample comprises several thousand clones, more than 50% of which are singletons, and less than 25% rests with the top ten. Specimen: CD8+ T cells sorted from blood. These receptors were taken from a woman aged 40 to 50 in good health.

This chain links TRBV7-9 with TRBJ2-3; possible D gene TRBD2, 5 bases. This CDR3 region has 14 residues. CDR1 is SEHNR, CDR2 FQNEAQ, per germline (reference sequence). V was shortened by 3 bases and J by 6 bases, with 13 bases between the two germline ends. CDR3 sequence: CASSFGLQRDTQYF. DNA of the CDR3: TGTGCCAGCAGCTTCGGACTCCAGAGGGATACGCAGTATTTT.

V is TRBV6-5 and J is TRBJ1-2; D call uncertain. CDR1 MNHEY and CDR2 SVGAGI come from the germline V gene. The CDR3 contains 14 residues. Trimming left V 6 bases short and J 0 bases short, with 11 bases between. The CDR3 DNA reads as TGTGCCAGCAGCCCAGAGGTAGCTAACTATGGCTACACCTTC. Protein product: CASSPEVANYGYTF.

V usage is TRBV27 and J usage is TRBJ2-7; the match to TRBD2 covers 7 bases. CDR1 is MNHEY, CDR2 SMNVEV, per germline (reference sequence). The CDR3 is 15 amino acids. Trimming removed 3 bases from V and 4 bases from J; junction bases left unmatched: 9. CDR3 region: CASSLFGTKVYEQYF. The DNA for the CDR3 is TGTGCCAGCAGTTTGTTCGGGACTAAAGTTTACGAGCAGTACTTC.

V usage is TRBV28 and J usage is TRBJ2-7; D possibly corresponds to TRBD2 (6 bases). The CDR3 is 17 residues long. V was cut by 2 bases and J by 4 bases, with 21 bases left in between. Per germline, CDR1 MDHEN and CDR2 SYDVKM. CDR3 DNA sequence: TGTGCCAGCAGTTTAGGGCACGTCTTCCTTGGGACTTACGAGCAGTACTTC. Translating gives CASSLGHVFLGTYEQYF.

The chain carries TRBV11-1 and TRBJ2-1, with 16 bases matching TRBD2. Germline lookup yields CDR1 SGHAT and CDR2 FQDESV (reference sequence). The CDR3 is 18 residues long. Trimming cost V 5 bases and J 1 base; bases outside gene matches: 5. CDR3 DNA: TGTGCCAGCAGCACGGGACTAGCGGGAGGGATGTCCTACAATGAGCAGTTCTTC. Residues: CASSTGLAGGMSYNEQFF.

CDR3 residues: CASSYLSDRNSPLHF. The DNA of the CDR3 is TGTGCCAGCAGTTACCTCTCGGACAGGAATTCACCCCTCCACTTT. The chain combines TRBV6-5 with TRBJ1-6; 7 bases fit TRBD1. Germline V gene sequence: CDR1 MNHEY, CDR2 SVGAGI. The CDR3 is made up of 15 amino acids. With 2 bases clipped from V and 7 bases from J, the junction kept 5 bases outside the gene matches.

V usage is TRBV25-1 and J usage is TRBJ2-7; 7 nucleotides agree with TRBD2. V lost 1 base to trimming and J lost 2 bases; unmatched junction nucleotides: 8. This CDR3 region has 16 residues. Germline V gives CDR1 MGHDK, CDR2 SYGVNS. CDR3 DNA sequence: TGTGCCAGCAGTGAATTTGGCGGGAGCTCTACCTACGAGCAGTACTTC. Protein: CASSEFGGSSTYEQYF.

This clone came up a few times. This sequence joins TRBV11-3 and TRBJ2-3; 8 bases align to TRBD2. The germline gives CDR1 SGHNT, CDR2 YENEEA. Trimming at V came to 11 bases and at J to 5 bases, leaving 9 bases not matched to a gene. CDR3 length: 13 residues. This CDR3 is CAWGSGSGDTQYF. Written as DNA, the CDR3 is TGTGCCTGGGGGAGCGGGAGTGGAGATACGCAGTATTTT.

The chain is built from TRBV4-1 and TRBJ2-7; TRBD2 is a possible D gene (5 bases). The CDR3 runs 15 residues. The germline gives CDR1 MGHRA, CDR2 YSYEKL. V was pared by 7 bases and J by 2 bases, with 18 bases between. The CDR3 reads CASKVSDGLPYEQYF. The DNA of the CDR3 is TGCGCCAGCAAAGTCAGCGACGGACTGCCCTACGAGCAGTACTTC.

This clone appeared a few times. The chain links TRBV6-4 to TRBJ2-1; 11 bases agree with TRBD2. The junction had 7 bases not matched to a gene; V was cut back by 3 bases and J by 9 bases. Looked up from germline, CDR1 is MRHNA and CDR2 is SNTAGT. The CDR3 covers 15 residues. CDR3 nucleotides: TGTGCCAGCAGTGAGACCGGGACTAGCGGTACTGAGCAGTTCTTC. Translated, it gives CASSETGTSGTEQFF.

J is TRBJ2-1 and V is TRBV4-1; D perhaps matches TRBD2 (6 bases). The CDR3 totals 14 residues. Germline CDR1 reads MGHRA; CDR2 reads YSYEKL. The germline V and J ends were trimmed by 5 bases and 9 bases, with 17 bases remaining between them. As DNA, the CDR3 is TGCGCCAGCAGCTCAGGGCCCCTCGGGGGTGAGCAGTTCTTC. This encodes CASSSGPLGGEQFF.

This clone was seen a handful of times. This chain joins TRBV28 and TRBJ1-1; possibly TRBD1 for D (6 bases). The CDR3 totals 14 residues. V lost 4 bases, J lost 3 bases, and 12 bases lay in between. The germline CDR1 and CDR2 sequences are MDHEN and SYDVKM. This CDR3 is CASSSQGFYTEAFF. CDR3 DNA sequence: TGTGCCAGCAGTTCCCAGGGGTTTTACACTGAAGCTTTCTTT.

This chain links TRBV5-4 with TRBJ2-1, with 10 positions matching TRBD2. The CDR3 loop spans 18 amino acids. Germline V CDR1 and CDR2: SGHNT, YYREEE (reference sequence). The trim removed 0 bases at V and 6 bases at J, leaving 12 bases unmatched. The DNA for the CDR3 is TGTGCCAGCAGCTTGGCCCAGGGTAGCGGGAGGTCGGCCAATGAGCAGTTCTTC. This encodes CASSLAQGSGRSANEQFF.

The J gene is TRBJ1-2, the V gene TRBV4-2; 12 bases align to TRBD1. The CDR3 is 18 amino acids. The junction had 7 bases not matched to a gene; V was cut back by 0 bases and J by 2 bases. Germline CDR1 is LGHNA and CDR2 is YNFKEQ. DNA for the CDR3: TGTGCCAGCAGCCAAGACGGATGGGGACAGGGGGCAAACTATGGCTACACCTTC. Protein product: CASSQDGWGQGANYGYTF.

As for this clone: Germline is not matched at one junction end, which may reflect a read error. The chain recombines TRBV7-2 with TRBJ2-7; TRBD1 is a possible D gene (6 bases). CDR1 and CDR2 (germline): SGHTA, FQGNSA. The CDR3 is 14 residues long. The CDR3 DNA is TGTGCCAGCAGCTTGTCGGACAGCTCCTACGAGCAGTGCTTC. Protein product: CASSLSDSSYEQCF.

The chain recombines TRBV27 with TRBJ1-1; 8 nucleotides line up with TRBD1. V dropped 3 bases and J dropped 7; count of bases not matched to a gene: 10. Germline values: CDR1 MNHEY, CDR2 SMNVEV (reference sequence). The CDR3 is made up of 15 amino acids. CDR3 sequence: CASSFSRTGFFEAFF. DNA of the CDR3: TGTGCCAGCAGTTTTTCACGGACAGGGTTTTTTGAAGCTTTCTTT.

This sequence joins TRBV4-1 and TRBJ2-1, with 7 bases that match TRBD2. After removal of 0 bases from V and 4 bases from J, the junction contained 12 bases not matched to a gene. This CDR3 comprises 18 residues. CDR1 and CDR2 (germline): MGHRA, YSYEKL. CDR3 loop: CASSQDSKGRGGYNEQFF. CDR3 nucleotides: TGCGCCAGCAGCCAAGACAGCAAAGGACGGGGAGGGTACAATGAGCAGTTCTTC.

The J gene is TRBJ1-2, the V gene TRBV7-6; tentatively, D is TRBD1 (6 bases). Looked up from germline, CDR1 is SGHVS and CDR2 is FNYEAQ. Trimming left V 6 bases short and J 0 bases short, with 8 bases between. CDR3 length: 13 residues. The CDR3 DNA is TGTGCCAGCAGAGGACAGACTAACTATGGCTACACCTTC. Amino acid sequence: CASRGQTNYGYTF.

In its sample, this clone was seen a few times. The chain recombines TRBV13 with TRBJ2-7; 8 bases are shared with TRBD1. Losses at the gene ends were 1 base for V and 2 bases for J; bases not matched to a gene: 4. CDR1 and CDR2 (germline): PRHDT, FYEKMQ (reference sequence). The CDR3 runs to 15 residues. The CDR3 spells CASSLEGQDPYEQYF. CDR3 bases: TGTGCCAGCAGCTTAGAGGGACAGGACCCCTACGAGCAGTACTTC.

The chain is built from TRBV2 and TRBJ2-1; the D call may be TRBD1 or TRBD2 (5 bases each). Germline V lookup: CDR1 SNHLY, CDR2 FYNNEI. The CDR3 sequence is 15 residues long. V lost 6 bases and J 2 bases, leaving 14 bases between the germline ends. This CDR3 is CASRSGAGAYNEQFF. In DNA form, the CDR3 reads TGTGCCAGCAGGTCCGGGGCGGGCGCCTACAATGAGCAGTTCTTC.

This clone has a handful of counts. This chain connects TRBV5-5 to TRBJ2-7; 10 bases map to TRBD1. V gave up 6 bases and J gave up 3 bases; unmatched junction bases: 15. The CDR3 covers 17 residues. The germline V gene has CDR1 SGHKS and CDR2 YYEKEE (reference sequence). The CDR3 bases are TGTGCCAGCAACCTTGGTGTGACAGGGGGCCCCCTCTACGAGCAGTACTTC. Protein product: CASNLGVTGGPLYEQYF.

The J gene is TRBJ2-2, the V gene TRBV7-6; D is uncertain. With 4 bases removed from V and 2 bases from J, the gap between germline ends came to 8 bases. The V gene's germline CDR1 is SGHVS and CDR2 FNYEAQ. This CDR3 region has 14 residues. The CDR3: CASSSGFNTGELFF. DNA for the CDR3: TGTGCCAGCAGCTCCGGATTCAACACCGGGGAGCTGTTTTTT.

This clone is termed medium-sized. The V gene is TRBV4-1, the J gene TRBJ1-5; D is uncertain. Looked up from germline, CDR1 is MGHRA and CDR2 is YSYEKL. The germline V and J ends were trimmed by 0 bases and 5 bases, with 8 bases remaining between them. The CDR3 has 14 residues. The CDR3 protein is CASSQEGNHQPQHF. The DNA for the CDR3 is TGCGCCAGCAGCCAAGAGGGAAATCATCAGCCCCAGCATTTT.

This sequence joins TRBV15 and TRBJ1-1; 9 positions agree with TRBD1. CDR1 is LNHNV and CDR2 is YYDKDF in the germline V gene (reference sequence). CDR3 length: 14 amino acids. With 4 bases clipped from V and 3 bases from J, the junction kept 3 bases outside the gene matches. This chain's CDR3 is CATSTDRGYTEAFF. Here the CDR3 DNA reads TGTGCCACCAGCACGGACAGGGGTTACACTGAAGCTTTCTTT.

The chain links TRBV5-6 to TRBJ2-3; 8 nucleotides match TRBD2. Losses at the gene ends were 1 base for V and 5 bases for J; bases not matched to a gene: 3. This CDR3 spans 14 amino acids. CDR1 and CDR2 from the germline V gene are SGHDT and YYEEEE. This chain's CDR3 is CASSLWREVDTQYF. In DNA, the CDR3 is TGTGCCAGCAGCTTGTGGCGGGAGGTAGATACGCAGTATTTT.

This clone showed up just a few times. This chain uses TRBV9 with TRBJ2-3; possibly TRBD2 for D (6 bases). Germline CDR1 SGDLS, CDR2 YYNGEE. CDR3 length: 16 residues. V gave up 4 bases and J gave up 2 bases, with 17 bases separating them. The CDR3 loop reads CASSTGDLRNTDTQYF. The CDR3 DNA reads TGTGCCAGCAGCACCGGGGACTTAAGGAACACAGATACGCAGTATTTT.

This clone was detected only once. The J gene is TRBJ2-1, the V gene TRBV7-2, with D possibly being TRBD2 (6 bases). Germline CDR1 and CDR2: SGHTA and FQGNSA. V was pared by 5 bases and J by 2 bases, with 13 bases between. The CDR3 sequence is 15 residues long. The chain's CDR3 is CASSTGLGPYNEQFF. The CDR3 coding sequence is TGTGCCAGCAGCACGGGACTGGGCCCCTACAATGAGCAGTTCTTC.

This chain joins TRBV27 and TRBJ2-1, with TRBD1 identical over 10 bases. V shed 9 bases, J shed 7 bases, and the junction held 12 bases outside the gene matches. Germline V CDR1 and CDR2: MNHEY, SMNVEV (reference sequence). This CDR3 region has 15 residues. The DNA for the CDR3 is TGTGCCAGTCAGGGGACAGGGGAAGTTTCAAATGAGCAGTTCTTC. Protein product: CASQGTGEVSNEQFF.

This clone was counted between two and nine times. V gene TRBV11-3 combines with J gene TRBJ2-7; 7 bases line up with TRBD1. Germline assignment: CDR1 SGHNT and CDR2 YENEEA. The V and J ends lost 3 bases and 0 bases, in that order; junction bases with no gene match: 5. This CDR3 is built from 15 residues. Here the CDR3 DNA reads TGTGCCAGCAGCTTCGCAGGGGGTTTCTCCTACGAGCAGTACTTC. Its protein is CASSFAGGFSYEQYF.

The chain uses TRBV10-1 and TRBJ2-1, with 9 bases aligning to TRBD2. Trimming took 0 bases from V and 3 from J; bases not matched to a gene: 6. This CDR3 region has 17 residues. Germline CDR1 WNHNN, CDR2 SYGVQD (reference sequence). The CDR3 sequence: CASSESRKREDYNEQFF. CDR3 sequence (DNA): TGCGCCAGCAGTGAGTCGAGGAAGCGGGAGGACTACAATGAGCAGTTCTTC.